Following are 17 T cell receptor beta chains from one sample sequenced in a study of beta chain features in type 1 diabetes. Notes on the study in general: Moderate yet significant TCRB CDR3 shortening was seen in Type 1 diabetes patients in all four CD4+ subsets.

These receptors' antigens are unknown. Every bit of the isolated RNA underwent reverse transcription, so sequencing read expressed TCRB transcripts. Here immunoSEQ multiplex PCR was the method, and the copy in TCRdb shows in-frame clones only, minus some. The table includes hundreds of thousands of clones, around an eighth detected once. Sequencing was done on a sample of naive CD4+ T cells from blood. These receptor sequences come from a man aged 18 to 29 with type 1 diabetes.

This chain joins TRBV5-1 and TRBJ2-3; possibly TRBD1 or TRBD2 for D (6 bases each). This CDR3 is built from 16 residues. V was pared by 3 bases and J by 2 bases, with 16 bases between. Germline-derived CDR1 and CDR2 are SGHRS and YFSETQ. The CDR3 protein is CASSWEDGQITDTQYF. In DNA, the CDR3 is TGCGCCAGCAGCTGGGAGGATGGACAGATCACAGATACGCAGTATTTT.

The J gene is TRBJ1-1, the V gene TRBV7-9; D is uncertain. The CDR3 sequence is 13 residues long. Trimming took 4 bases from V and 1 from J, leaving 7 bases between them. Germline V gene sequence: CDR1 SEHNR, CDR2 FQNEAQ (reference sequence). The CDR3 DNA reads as TGTGCCAGCAGCTCCTCAGGGAACACTGAAGCTTTCTTT. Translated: CASSSSGNTEAFF.

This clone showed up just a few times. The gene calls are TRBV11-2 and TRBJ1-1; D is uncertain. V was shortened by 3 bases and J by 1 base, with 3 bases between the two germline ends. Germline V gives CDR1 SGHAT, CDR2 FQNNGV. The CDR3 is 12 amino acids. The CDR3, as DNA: TGTGCCAGCAGCTTGTCGAACACTGAAGCTTTCTTT. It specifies CASSLSNTEAFF.

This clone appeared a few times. The CDR3 loop reads CASGESQYF. CDR3 nucleotide sequence: TGTGCCAGCGGGGAGTCCCAGTACTTC. The chain has TRBV6-5 and TRBJ2-5, with D perhaps TRBD2 (5 bases). The length of the CDR3 is 9 residues. Germline V gene data show CDR1 as MNHEY and CDR2 as SVGAGI. V lost 8 bases to trimming and J lost 9 bases, with 7 bases between them.

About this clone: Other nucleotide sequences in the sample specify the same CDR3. The CDR3 region is CAISEMNTEAFF. The DNA for the CDR3 is TGTGCCATCAGTGAGATGAACACTGAAGCTTTCTTT. This chain connects TRBV10-3 to TRBJ1-1; D gene ambiguous. Trimming stripped 2 bases from V and 0 bases from J, with 1 base between. The CDR3 loop spans 12 amino acids. Germline CDR1 and CDR2: ENHRY and SYGVKD.

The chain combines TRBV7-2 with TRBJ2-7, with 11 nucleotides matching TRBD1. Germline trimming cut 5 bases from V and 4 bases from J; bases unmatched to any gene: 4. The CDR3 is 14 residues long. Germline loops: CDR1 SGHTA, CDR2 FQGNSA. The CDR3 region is CASSPGDRGYEQYF. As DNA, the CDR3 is TGTGCCAGCAGCCCAGGGGACAGGGGGTACGAGCAGTACTTC.

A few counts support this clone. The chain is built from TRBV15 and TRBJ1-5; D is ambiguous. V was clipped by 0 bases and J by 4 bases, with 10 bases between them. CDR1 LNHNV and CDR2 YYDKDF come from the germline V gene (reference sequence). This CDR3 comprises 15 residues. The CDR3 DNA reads TGTGCCACCAGCAGAGATCGGGCAGATAATCAGCCCCAGCATTTT. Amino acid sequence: CATSRDRADNQPQHF. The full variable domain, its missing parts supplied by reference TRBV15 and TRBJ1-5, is DAMVIQNPRYQVTQFGKPVTLSCSQTLNHNVMYWYQQKSSQAPKLLFHYYDKDFNNEADTPDNFQSRRPNTSFCFLDIRSPGLGDTAMYLCATSRDRADNQPQHFGDGTRLSIL.

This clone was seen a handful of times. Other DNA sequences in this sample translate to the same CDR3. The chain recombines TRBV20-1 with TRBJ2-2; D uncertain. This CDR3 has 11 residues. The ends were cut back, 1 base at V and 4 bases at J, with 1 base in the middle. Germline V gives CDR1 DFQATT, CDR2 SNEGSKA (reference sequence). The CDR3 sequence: CSARGTGELFF. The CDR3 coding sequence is TGCAGTGCTAGAGGCACCGGGGAGCTGTTTTTT.

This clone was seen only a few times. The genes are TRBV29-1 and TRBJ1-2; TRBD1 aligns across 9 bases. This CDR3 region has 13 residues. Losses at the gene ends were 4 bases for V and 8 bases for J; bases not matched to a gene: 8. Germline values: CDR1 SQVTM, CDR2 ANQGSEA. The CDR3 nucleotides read TGCAGCGTTGCAAGGACAGGGGAACGGGGCTACACCTTC. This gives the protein CSVARTGERGYTF.

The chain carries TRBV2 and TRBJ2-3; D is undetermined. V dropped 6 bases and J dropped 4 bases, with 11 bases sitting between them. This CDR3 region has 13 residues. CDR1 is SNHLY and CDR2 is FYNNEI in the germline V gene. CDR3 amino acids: CASRGAPPDTQYF. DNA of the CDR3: TGTGCCAGCAGAGGCGCTCCCCCAGATACGCAGTATTTT.

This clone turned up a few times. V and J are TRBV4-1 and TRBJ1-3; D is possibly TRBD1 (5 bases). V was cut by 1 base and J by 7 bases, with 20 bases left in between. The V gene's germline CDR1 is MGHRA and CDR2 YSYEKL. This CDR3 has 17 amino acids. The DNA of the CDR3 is TGCGCCAGCAGCCAAGCCACAGGACATAAAGAGAGGAACACCATATATTTT. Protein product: CASSQATGHKERNTIYF.

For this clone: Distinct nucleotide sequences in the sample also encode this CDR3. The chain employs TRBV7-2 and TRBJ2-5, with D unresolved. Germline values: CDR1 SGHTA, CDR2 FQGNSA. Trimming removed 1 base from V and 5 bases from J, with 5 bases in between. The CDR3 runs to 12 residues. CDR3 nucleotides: TGTGCCAGCAGCTTAGTAGGCGAGACCCAGTACTTC. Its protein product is CASSLVGETQYF.

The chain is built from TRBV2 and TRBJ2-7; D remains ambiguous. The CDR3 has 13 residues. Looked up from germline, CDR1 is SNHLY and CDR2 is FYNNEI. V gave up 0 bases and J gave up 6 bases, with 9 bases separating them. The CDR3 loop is CASSEAQAAEQYF. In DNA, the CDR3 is TGTGCCAGCAGTGAAGCGCAGGCGGCCGAGCAGTACTTC.

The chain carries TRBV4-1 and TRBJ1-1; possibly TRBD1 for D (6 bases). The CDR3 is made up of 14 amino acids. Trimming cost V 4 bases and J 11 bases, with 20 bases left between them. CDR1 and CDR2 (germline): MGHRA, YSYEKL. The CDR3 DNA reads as TGCGCCAGCAGCCTCTCTAGGGGACAATCAGGGGCTTTCTTT. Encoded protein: CASSLSRGQSGAFF.

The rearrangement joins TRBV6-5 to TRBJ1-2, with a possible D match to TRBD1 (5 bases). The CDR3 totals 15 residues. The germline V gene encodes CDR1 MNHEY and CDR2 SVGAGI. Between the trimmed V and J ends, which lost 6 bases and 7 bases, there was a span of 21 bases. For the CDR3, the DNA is TGTGCCAGCAGAGACCCGGGGACTGGGATTTTTGGCTACACCTTC. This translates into CASRDPGTGIFGYTF.

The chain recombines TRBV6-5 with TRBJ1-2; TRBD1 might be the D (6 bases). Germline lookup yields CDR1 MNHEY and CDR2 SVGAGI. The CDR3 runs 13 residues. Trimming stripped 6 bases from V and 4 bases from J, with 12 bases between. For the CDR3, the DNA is TGTGCCAGCAGGTCGGGGGCTGGCTATGGCTACACCTTC. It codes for CASRSGAGYGYTF.

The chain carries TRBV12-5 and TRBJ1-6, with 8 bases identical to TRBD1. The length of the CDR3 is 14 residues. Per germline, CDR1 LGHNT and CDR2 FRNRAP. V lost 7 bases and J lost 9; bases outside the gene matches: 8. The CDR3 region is CASANDRGRSPLHF. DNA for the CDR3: TGTGCTAGTGCCAATGACAGGGGTCGTTCACCCCTCCACTTT.